These T cell receptor beta chains were read from a single sample in a study of blood T cells in healthy people across ages. TCRdb re-derived calls from the 5' RACE reads in MiXCR, one entry per CDR3 protein. This sample carries about 1,400,000 distinct CDR3 sequences, 45% to 70% of them seen once, and the ten largest clones take roughly 6.3%. Sample: blood. Receptors were obtained from a man younger than 30 in good health. CDR3s include the opening cysteine and the closing phenylalanine or tryptophan. A D gene is named only where the DNA matches it firmly. Size is stated for part of the rows, as once, few or many counts, or as a class when the clone is expanded.

clone_size,j_call,v_call,d_call,cdr3_aa,cdr3_nt
-,TRBJ2-5,TRBV15,-,CATSREGRSQETQYF,TGTGCCACCAGCAGAGAGGGACGGTCCCAAGAGACCCAGTACTTC
-,TRBJ1-5,TRBV4-3,-,CASSLQPGGGQPQHF,TGCGCCAGCAGCCTTCAGCCCGGCGGGGGTCAGCCCCAGCATTTT
-,TRBJ2-7,TRBV3-1,-,CASSYPGHLYEQYF,TGTGCCAGCAGCTACCCGGGACATCTATACGAGCAGTACTTC
few,TRBJ2-7,TRBV14,-,CASSQSSPHGGDTYEQYF,TGTGCCAGCAGCCAAAGTTCCCCACACGGAGGTGATACCTACGAGCAGTACTTC
-,TRBJ2-1,TRBV20-1,TRBD1,CSAASRQGHNEQFF,TGCAGTGCCGCCTCGAGACAGGGGCACAATGAGCAGTTCTTC
few,TRBJ2-7,TRBV5-1,TRBD2,CASSLGLAGVYEQYF,TGCGCCAGCAGCTTGGGACTAGCGGGAGTCTACGAGCAGTACTTC
-,TRBJ1-1,TRBV4-1,TRBD1,CASSQVAYLGQGAPEAFF,TGCGCCAGCAGCCAAGTTGCTTATCTTGGACAGGGGGCACCTGAAGCTTTCTTT
many,TRBJ2-1,TRBV4-2,TRBD1,CASSQDGQGEQFF,TGTGCCAGCAGCCAAGATGGACAGGGTGAGCAGTTCTTC
-,TRBJ2-4,TRBV7-2,TRBD2,CASSDKAGPSRDIQYF,TGTGCCAGCAGCGACAAAGCGGGGCCCTCGCGGGACATTCAGTACTTC
once,TRBJ2-5,TRBV2,TRBD1,CASTVPGQGTDHPETQYF,TGTGCCAGCACTGTCCCGGGACAGGGGACAGACCACCCAGAGACCCAGTACTTC
few,TRBJ2-7,TRBV20-1,-,CSAGGPPRIYEQYF,TGCAGTGCTGGCGGGCCGCCAAGGATCTACGAGCAGTACTTC
-,TRBJ2-1,TRBV5-1,-,CASSSGLLGGTHYNEQFF,TGCGCCAGCAGCTCGGGGCTTTTGGGGGGCACACATTACAATGAGCAGTTCTTC
-,TRBJ2-7,TRBV28,-,CASSRFGAGYEQYF,TGTGCCAGCAGTAGGTTTGGCGCAGGCTACGAGCAGTACTTC
once,TRBJ2-1,TRBV7-8,-,CASSLGGALHSYNEQFF,TGTGCCAGCAGCTTAGGGGGAGCACTCCACTCCTACAATGAGCAGTTCTTC
-,TRBJ2-5,TRBV25-1,-,CASSGYEEQYF,TGTGCCAGCAGTGGTTATGAAGAGCAGTACTTC
few,TRBJ2-1,TRBV29-1,-,CSVETDGDWTYNEQFF,TGCAGCGTTGAAACTGATGGGGACTGGACCTACAATGAGCAGTTCTTC
few,TRBJ2-7,TRBV6-2/TRBV6-3,TRBD1,CASSPRTGDSYEQYF,TGTGCCAGCAGTCCGCGGACAGGGGATTCCTACGAGCAGTACTTC
many,TRBJ2-7,TRBV25-1,-,CASSEGSSYEQYF,TGTGCCAGCAGTGAAGGCAGCTCCTACGAGCAGTACTTC
-,TRBJ2-6,TRBV6-2/TRBV6-3,-,CASSYGIPGANVLTF,TGTGCCAGCAGTTACGGTATCCCCGGGGCCAACGTCCTGACTTTC
-,TRBJ2-1,TRBV19,-,CASSARTNIYNEQFF,TGTGCCAGTAGTGCCCGGACTAACATCTACAATGAGCAGTTCTTC
-,TRBJ1-2,TRBV6-5,TRBD1,CASSSHPSRDRLLVSGYTF,TGTGCCAGCAGTTCCCACCCTTCGAGGGACAGACTATTAGTTTCGGGCTACACCTTC
-,TRBJ2-5,TRBV9,TRBD1,CASSAQGAGDHRETQYF,TGTGCCAGCAGCGCACAGGGGGCGGGAGATCATCGCGAGACCCAGTACTTC
few,TRBJ1-1,TRBV25-1,-,CASSDNTEAFF,TGTGCCAGCAGTGACAACACTGAAGCTTTCTTT
-,TRBJ1-2,TRBV7-9,-,CASSSTWAEGYTF,TGTGCCAGCAGCTCTACGTGGGCAGAAGGCTACACCTTC
-,TRBJ2-7,TRBV4-1,-,CASSHATGISYEQYF,TGCGCCAGCAGCCATGCGACAGGTATCTCCTACGAGCAGTACTTC
-,TRBJ2-1,TRBV12-3/TRBV12-4,-,CASSPYDGPSYNEQFF,TGTGCCAGCAGCCCATACGACGGCCCCTCCTACAATGAGCAGTTCTTC
-,TRBJ2-3,TRBV5-5,TRBD2,CASSLKGLDTDTQYF,TGTGCCAGCAGCTTGAAGGGACTAGACACAGATACGCAGTATTTT
-,TRBJ2-1,TRBV6-6,-,CASGEVEQFF,TGTGCCAGCGGGGAGGTTGAGCAGTTCTTC
-,TRBJ1-6,TRBV9,TRBD1,CASSDWDRGSQEPLHF,TGTGCCAGCAGCGATTGGGACAGGGGGTCCCAAGAACCCCTCCACTTT
-,TRBJ2-1,TRBV29-1,-,CSAVPTNEQFF,TGCAGCGCAGTCCCGACCAATGAGCAGTTCTTC
-,TRBJ1-1,TRBV7-9,-,CASSYPAFF,TGTGCCAGCAGCTACCCCGCTTTCTTT
few,TRBJ2-7,TRBV15,-,CATSSDQSSYEQYF,TGTGCCACCAGCAGTGATCAAAGCTCCTACGAGCAGTACTTC
-,TRBJ1-6,TRBV11-2,-,CASTLGLDYNSPLHF,TGTGCCAGCACCCTCGGACTGGACTATAATTCACCCCTCCACTTT
-,TRBJ1-4,TRBV7-2,-,CASSFFLGATNEKLFF,TGTGCCAGCAGCTTTTTTTTGGGGGCAACTAATGAAAAACTGTTTTTT
-,TRBJ1-2,TRBV2,TRBD1,CASLRTGSVGNGYTF,TGTGCTTCACTGAGGACAGGGAGTGTGGGAAATGGCTACACCTTC
-,TRBJ1-6,TRBV4-3,-,CASSLRVLNSPLHF,TGCGCCAGCAGCCTCAGGGTCCTCAATTCACCCCTCCACTTT
-,TRBJ1-1,TRBV7-2,TRBD1,CASSLGTGGLAFF,TGTGCCAGCAGCCTAGGGACAGGGGGTTTGGCTTTCTTT
few,TRBJ2-1,TRBV24-1,-,CATSDLYSQGHNEQFF,TGTGCCACCAGTGATTTGTATTCCCAGGGCCACAATGAGCAGTTCTTC
-,TRBJ2-1,TRBV7-9,-,CASSSTGNTYNEQFF,TGTGCCAGCAGCTCAACAGGGAATACCTACAATGAGCAGTTCTTC
-,TRBJ2-2,TRBV7-9,TRBD2,CASSKTSITGELFF,TGTGCCAGCAGCAAGACTAGCATCACCGGGGAGCTGTTTTTT
-,TRBJ1-1,TRBV7-9,-,CASSWDPGLGAFF,TGTGCCAGCAGCTGGGACCCCGGATTGGGAGCTTTCTTT
-,TRBJ1-2,TRBV27,-,CASGETAFTFDGYTF,TGTGCCAGCGGTGAGACAGCATTTACCTTTGATGGCTACACCTTC
-,TRBJ1-6,TRBV4-2,-,CASSQESNSPLHF,TGTGCCAGCAGCCAAGAGTCAAATTCACCCCTCCACTTT
-,TRBJ2-6,TRBV11-2,-,CASSSSGVTGANVLTF,TGTGCCAGCAGCTCAAGCGGAGTAACTGGGGCCAACGTCCTGACTTTC
-,TRBJ2-7,TRBV6-1,-,CASTKSPGGSYEQYF,TGTGCCAGCACCAAAAGTCCCGGGGGTTCCTACGAGCAGTACTTC
-,TRBJ2-3,TRBV6-5,TRBD2,CASSYSTSGDTDTQYF,TGTGCCAGCAGTTACTCGACTAGCGGGGACACAGATACGCAGTATTTT